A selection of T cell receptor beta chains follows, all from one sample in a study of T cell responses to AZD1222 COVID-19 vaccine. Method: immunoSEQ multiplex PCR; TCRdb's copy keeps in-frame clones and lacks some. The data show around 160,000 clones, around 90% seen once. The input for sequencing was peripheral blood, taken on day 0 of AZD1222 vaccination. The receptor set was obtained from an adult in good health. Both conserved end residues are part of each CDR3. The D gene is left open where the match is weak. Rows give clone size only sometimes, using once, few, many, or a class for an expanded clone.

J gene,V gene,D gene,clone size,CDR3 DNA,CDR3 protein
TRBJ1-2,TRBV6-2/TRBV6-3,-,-,TGTGCCAGCAGTTCCCCGGGAGCTAACTATGGCTACACCTTC,CASSSPGANYGYTF
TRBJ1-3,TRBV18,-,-,TGTGCCAGCTCACCGTACTTGGCCTCTTTCTCTGGAAACACCATATATTTT,CASSPYLASFSGNTIYF
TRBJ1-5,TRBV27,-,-,TGTGCCAGCAGTTGGACACACAATCAGCCCCAGCATTTT,CASSWTHNQPQHF
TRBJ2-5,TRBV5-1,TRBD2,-,TGCGCCAGCAGCTTGGCCTACGCGGGAGGGCCGGGGGAGACCCAGTACTTC,CASSLAYAGGPGETQYF
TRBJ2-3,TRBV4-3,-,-,TGCGCCAGCAGCCAAGGTGTCGGGTTCACAGATACGCAGTATTTT,CASSQGVGFTDTQYF
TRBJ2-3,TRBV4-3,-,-,TGCGCCAGCAGCCACAGGACTGGCGAGACAGATACGCAGTATTTT,CASSHRTGETDTQYF
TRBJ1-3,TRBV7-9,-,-,TGTGCCAGCAGCTTCCAAGGGCTCTCTGGAAACACCATATATTTT,CASSFQGLSGNTIYF
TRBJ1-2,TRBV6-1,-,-,TGTGCCAGCAGTGAAGTGGGAGCCCAAAAGGCCAAAGGCTACACCTTC,CASSEVGAQKAKGYTF
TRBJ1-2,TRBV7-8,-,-,TGTGCCAGCAGCCCGGTTTTGAAGGCGGGTGGCTACACCTTC,CASSPVLKAGGYTF
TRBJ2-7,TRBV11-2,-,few,TGTGCCAGCAGCCCCTCCCCGGCTAGCGTTCCCTACGAGCAGTACTTC,CASSPSPASVPYEQYF
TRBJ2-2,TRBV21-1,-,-,TGTGCCAGCAGCAAGGGGACAGGGGGTTGCCCCGGGGAGCTGTTTTTT,CASSKGTGGCPGELFF
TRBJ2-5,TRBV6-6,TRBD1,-,TGTGCCAGCAAAGCCCCGGGACAGGGGAGAGAGACCCAGTACTTC,CASKAPGQGRETQYF
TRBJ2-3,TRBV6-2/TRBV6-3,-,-,TGTGCCAGCAGTTTAGTAACAGTTTCAGATACGCAGTATTTT,CASSLVTVSDTQYF
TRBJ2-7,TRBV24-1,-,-,TGTGCCACCAGTCCAGGGGATAGCTACGAGCAGTACTTC,CATSPGDSYEQYF
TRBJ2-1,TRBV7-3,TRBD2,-,TGTGCCAGCAGCTCCGTGGCGGGAGGCCAGGGGAGGTATGAGCAGTTCTTC,CASSSVAGGQGRYEQFF
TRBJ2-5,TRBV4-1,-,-,TGCGCCAGCAGCCAGCCTTGGGGCTCTCCAGAGACCCAGTACTTC,CASSQPWGSPETQYF
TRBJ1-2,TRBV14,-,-,TGTGCCAGCAGCCAAGGCCCCCGCGGGGGCACCTTC,CASSQGPRGGTF
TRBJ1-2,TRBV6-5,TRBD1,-,TGTGCCAGCAGTTACGGGACAGATGGTTACTATGGCTACACCTTC,CASSYGTDGYYGYTF
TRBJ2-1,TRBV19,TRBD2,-,TGTGCCAGTACTCAAGCGGGAGTCATCAATGAGCAGTTCTTC,CASTQAGVINEQFF
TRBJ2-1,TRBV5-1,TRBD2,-,TGCGCCAGCAGCTGGAAGACTAGCCGGTTCTACAATGAGCAGTTCTTC,CASSWKTSRFYNEQFF
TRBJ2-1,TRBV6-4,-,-,TGTGCCAGCTCTGCGGGACCCCTGGGGGGCAATGAGCAGTTCTTC,CASSAGPLGGNEQFF
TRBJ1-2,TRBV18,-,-,TGTGCCAGCTCACCAATAGGCACAGCGTCTAACTATGGCTACACCTTC,CASSPIGTASNYGYTF
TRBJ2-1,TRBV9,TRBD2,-,TGTGCCAGCAGCCGGACTAGCGAGGACTACAATGAGCAGTTCTTC,CASSRTSEDYNEQFF
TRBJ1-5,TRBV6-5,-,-,TGTGCCAGCAGTTTGGAGGGTCAGCCCCAGCATTTT,CASSLEGQPQHF
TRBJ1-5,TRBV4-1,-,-,TGCGCCAGCAGCCAACGGGAGGGGTATCAGCCCCAGCATTTT,CASSQREGYQPQHF
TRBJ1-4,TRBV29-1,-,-,TGCAGCGCCAAAGGGGGGGTAGCTAATGAAAAACTGTTTTTT,CSAKGGVANEKLFF
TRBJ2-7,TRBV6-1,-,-,TGTGCCAGCAGTGAAGCTGGCAGAGACTACGAGCAGTACTTC,CASSEAGRDYEQYF
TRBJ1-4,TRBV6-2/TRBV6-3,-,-,TGTGCCAGCAGCCGCGGTGGGGCGCAGGAAAAACTGTTTTTT,CASSRGGAQEKLFF
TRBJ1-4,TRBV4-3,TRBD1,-,TGCGCCAGCAGCCAAGGAGGATACAGGGGGCGCGAAAAACTGTTTTTT,CASSQGGYRGREKLFF
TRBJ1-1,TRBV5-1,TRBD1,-,TGCGCCAGCAGCTTGGACAGGACAGGGAGAAACACTGAAGCTTTCTTT,CASSLDRTGRNTEAFF
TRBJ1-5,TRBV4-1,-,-,TGCGCCAGCAGCCAAGAGGTCGCCAGAGCATCCAATCAGCCCCAGCATTTT,CASSQEVARASNQPQHF
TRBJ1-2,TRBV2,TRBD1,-,TGTGCCAGCGGGCGACAGGGACTTTATGGCTACACCTTC,CASGRQGLYGYTF
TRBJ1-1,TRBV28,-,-,TGTGCCAGCAGTGTCCAGATGAACACTGAAGCTTTCTTT,CASSVQMNTEAFF
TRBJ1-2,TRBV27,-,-,TGTGCCAGCAGTCTAACGGCGACAGCCGGGATTCACTATGGCTACACCTTC,CASSLTATAGIHYGYTF
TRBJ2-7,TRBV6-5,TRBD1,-,TGTGCCAGCCGGGGGACAGGGACACACTACGAGCAGTACTTC,CASRGTGTHYEQYF
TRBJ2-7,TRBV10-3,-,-,TGTGCCATCAGGCCGGGATATCGCTCCTACGAGCAGTACTTC,CAIRPGYRSYEQYF
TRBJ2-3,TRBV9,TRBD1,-,TGTGCCAGCAGCGCCGACAACAGGGGTGATACGCAGTATTTT,CASSADNRGDTQYF
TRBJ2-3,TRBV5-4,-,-,TGTGCCAGCATGGGCGGGGGCCCGACAGATACGCAGTATTTT,CASMGGGPTDTQYF
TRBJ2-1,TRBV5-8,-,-,TGTGCCAGCAGCGCAGGGGTGGGCACCTACAATGAGCAGTTCTTC,CASSAGVGTYNEQFF
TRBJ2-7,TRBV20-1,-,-,TGCAGTGCTAGTGGGTTTGGAGGGATCTACGAGCAGTACTTC,CSASGFGGIYEQYF
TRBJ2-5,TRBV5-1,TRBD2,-,TGCGCCAGCAGCTTCTCCGGGGGGGAGACCCAGTACTTC,CASSFSGGETQYF
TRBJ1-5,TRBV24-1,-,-,TGTGCCACCAGTGGGGGTAGCAATCAGCCCCAGCATTTT,CATSGGSNQPQHF
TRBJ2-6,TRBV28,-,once,TGTGCCAGCAGTTCCACCCCATCGAGTACCGGGGCCAACGTCCTGACTTTC,CASSSTPSSTGANVLTF
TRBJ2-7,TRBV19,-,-,TGTGCCAGTAGTATCCACGACAGAGTCTACGAGCAGTACTTC,CASSIHDRVYEQYF
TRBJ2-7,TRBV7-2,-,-,TGTGCCAGCAGCTTGTCGGGAAGCTCCTACGAGCAGTACTTC,CASSLSGSSYEQYF
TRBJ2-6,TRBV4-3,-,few,TGCGCCAGCAGCCAAGCTGCAGGACTCTCTGGGGCCAACGTCCTGACTTTC,CASSQAAGLSGANVLTF